Following are 6 T cell receptor beta chains from one sample sequenced in a study of cytomegalovirus exposure and HLA in healthy donors. Primers: 60 Vbeta forward and 13 Jbeta reverse. Assay: immunoSEQ multiplex PCR; the TCRdb copy retains only in-frame clones and omits some. The sample lists roughly 160,000 clones, 75% to 85% occurring once. The sample taken for sequencing was PBMCs. These receptors all come from a man aged 30-40 years in good health and CMV-seronegative.

This rearrangement joins TRBV5-1 to TRBJ1-4, with D possibly matching TRBD1 (6 bases). The CDR3 covers 17 residues. Germline CDR1 and CDR2: SGHRS and YFSETQ. The V gene lost 4 bases and the J gene lost 0 bases, with 16 bases spanning the gap. In nucleotides, the CDR3 is TGCGCCAGCAGCGGTACGGGGGGCCAGGCAACTAATGAAAAACTGTTTTTT. As protein: CASSGTGGQATNEKLFF.

The V and J genes are TRBV30 and TRBJ2-7, with 12 bases fitting TRBD1. The CDR3 spans 14 residues. Trimming took 5 bases from V and 6 from J; bases not matched to a gene: 8. Germline loops: CDR1 GTSNPN, CDR2 SVGIG (reference sequence). The CDR3 nucleotides are TGTGCCTGGGTAGACGGGACAGGGGGCGGCGAGCAGTACTTC. This codes for CAWVDGTGGGEQYF.

The chain recombines TRBV5-5 with TRBJ2-1; 7 bases align to TRBD2. V gave up 0 bases and J gave up 9 bases; unmatched junction bases: 6. The CDR3 sequence is 14 residues long. Germline CDR1 and CDR2: SGHKS and YYEKEE (reference sequence). DNA of the CDR3: TGTGCCAGCAGCTTGGTCGGGACTATAGCTGAGCAGTTCTTC. Its protein product is CASSLVGTIAEQFF.

This clone was observed a single time. Germline and junction disagree at one end, which may indicate a read error. J is TRBJ1-1 and V is TRBV7-6; 9 bases match TRBD1. The CDR3 contains 15 residues. Germline assignment: CDR1 SGHVS and CDR2 FNYEAQ. CDR3 sequence: CASSKTGGKNTGAFF. As DNA, the CDR3 is TGTGCCAGCAGTAAAACAGGGGGCAAGAACACTGGAGCTTTCTTT.

This clone was recorded a few times. The V and J genes are TRBV28 and TRBJ2-1; 7 positions match TRBD1. Germline V lookup: CDR1 MDHEN, CDR2 SYDVKM. The junction had 7 bases not matched to a gene; V was cut back by 10 bases and J by 4 bases. The CDR3 consists of 13 residues. The CDR3 nucleotides are TGTGCCACCGACGGGACAGTATACAATGAGCAGTTCTTC. This codes for CATDGTVYNEQFF. Combining the CDR3 with reference TRBV28 and TRBJ2-1 gives the whole variable domain DVKVTQSSRYLVKRTGEKVFLECVQDMDHENMFWYRQDPGLGLRLIYFSYDVKMKEKGDIPEGYSVSREKKERFSLILESASTNQTSMYLCATDGTVYNEQFFGPGTRLTVL.

Only a few counts were recorded for this clone. This sequence joins TRBV6-5 and TRBJ2-2, with TRBD1 matching over 8 bases. Trimming at V came to 6 bases and at J to 8 bases, leaving 11 bases not matched to a gene. This CDR3 has 15 residues. Looked up from germline, CDR1 is MNHEY and CDR2 is SVGAGI. The CDR3, as DNA: TGTGCCAGCAGCCCCAGGACAGGGCGAGGGGGGGAGCTGTTTTTT. Its translation is CASSPRTGRGGELFF.